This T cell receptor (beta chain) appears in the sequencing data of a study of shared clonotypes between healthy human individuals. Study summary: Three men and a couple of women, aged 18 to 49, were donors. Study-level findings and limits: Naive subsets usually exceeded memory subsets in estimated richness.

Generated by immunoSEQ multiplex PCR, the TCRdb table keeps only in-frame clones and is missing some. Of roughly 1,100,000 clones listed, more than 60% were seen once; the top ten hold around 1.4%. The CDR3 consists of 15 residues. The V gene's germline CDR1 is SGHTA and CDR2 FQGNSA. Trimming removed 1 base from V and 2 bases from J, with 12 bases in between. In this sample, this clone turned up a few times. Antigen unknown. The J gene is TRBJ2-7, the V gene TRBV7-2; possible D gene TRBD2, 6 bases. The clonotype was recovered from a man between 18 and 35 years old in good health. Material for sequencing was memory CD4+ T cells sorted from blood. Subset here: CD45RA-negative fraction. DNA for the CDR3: TGTGCCAGCAGCTTAGATGGACTACCAGCCTACGAGCAGTACTTC. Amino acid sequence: CASSLDGLPAYEQYF.